Listed below are T cell receptor beta chains from one sample, sequenced in a study of T cells expressing NK-cell markers. After re-calling the 5' RACE reads, TCRdb lists one entry per CDR3 protein, DNA absent. Here the sample table reports 500,000 to 700,000 distinct CDR3 sequences. Sequencing was carried out using blood T cells: a sorted CD56 or NKG2C T cell subset, CD4+ or CD8+ T cells, or bulk PBMC T cells (not recorded which). The receptors were sampled from a man aged 18 to 30 in good health. Each CDR3 is given with its conserved first and last residue. The order of the fields is J gene, V gene, CDR3 protein.

TRBJ1-2 TRBV29-1 CSVAVEGPLGYTF
TRBJ1-5 TRBV4-1 CASSNTDRVRQPQHF
TRBJ2-7 TRBV12-3/TRBV12-4 CASSLEFSGLGDEQYF
TRBJ2-3 TRBV5-1 CASSLAGGSTDTQYF
TRBJ2-2 TRBV29-1 CSAATDRGELFF
TRBJ1-5 TRBV5-1 CASSLGAGGSNQPQHF
TRBJ1-5 TRBV4-2 CASSQDLRQSNQPQHF
TRBJ1-1 TRBV5-1 CASSLEQEGLYYSTEAFF
TRBJ2-6 TRBV5-1 CASSLPGVVGANVLTF
TRBJ2-3 TRBV18 CASQVVVNPDTQYF
TRBJ2-1 TRBV5-1 CASSSGLAGGPLDNEQFF
TRBJ2-3 TRBV5-1 CASSFLQRQANTDTQYF
TRBJ2-1 TRBV30 CAWTVGSSYNEQFF
TRBJ1-4 TRBV20-1 CSARPSVEKLFF
TRBJ2-1 TRBV20-1 CSASRIGTVGYNEQFF
TRBJ2-3 TRBV12-3/TRBV12-4 CASSGQIVTDTQYF